These 23 T cell receptor beta chains share one sample of origin, sequenced in a study of cytomegalovirus exposure and HLA in healthy donors. The study ran its PCR with 60 Vbeta and 13 Jbeta primers. Clones were read by immunoSEQ multiplex PCR, and TCRdb kept only the in-frame ones, dropping some. The table lists some 120,000 clones, 78% of them singletons. Input material: PBMCs. The source of these receptors is a woman aged 40 to 55 in good health and CMV-seronegative.

This chain joins TRBV20-1 and TRBJ1-6; D is possibly TRBD1 (5 bases). The germline V gene encodes CDR1 DFQATT and CDR2 SNEGSKA (reference sequence). The CDR3 is 11 amino acids. Trimming took off 6 bases at V and 11 bases at J, with 11 bases between the two ends. In DNA form, the CDR3 reads TGCAGTGCCCCGACAGTTCCACCCCTCCACTTT. Protein product: CSAPTVPPLHF.

Note on this clone: Compared with germline, one end of the junction differs, possibly owing to a read error. V is TRBV2 and J is TRBJ1-4; D uncertain. CDR1 and CDR2 (germline): SNHLY, FYNNEI. The CDR3 covers 11 residues. Here the CDR3 reads CAGSEEVRQIF. CDR3 DNA: TGTGCCGGCAGTGAAGAGGTGCGGCAGATCTTT.

This clone was seen once. This chain connects TRBV5-1 to TRBJ2-7; D possibly corresponds to TRBD1 (6 bases). Germline V gene lookup returns CDR1 SGHRS and CDR2 YFSETQ. The CDR3 totals 14 residues. The germline V and J ends were trimmed by 0 bases and 6 bases, with 13 bases remaining between them. The DNA of the CDR3 is TGCGCCAGCAGCTTGGACGTTTCAGGGGCCGAGCAGTACTTC. Protein product: CASSLDVSGAEQYF.

This rearrangement joins TRBV5-1 to TRBJ2-7; 10 positions match TRBD2. V gave up 0 bases and J gave up 0 bases; unmatched junction bases: 6. The V gene's germline CDR1 is SGHRS and CDR2 YFSETQ. The CDR3 loop spans 17 amino acids. CDR3 in amino acids: CASSLGLAGVSSYEQYF. Written as DNA, the CDR3 is TGCGCCAGCAGCTTGGGACTAGCGGGTGTGAGCTCCTACGAGCAGTACTTC.

In its sample, this clone was seen once. This rearrangement joins TRBV11-2 to TRBJ2-5; 12 bases agree with TRBD1. In germline, CDR1 is SGHAT, CDR2 FQNNGV. The CDR3 contains 19 residues. Trimming took 7 bases from V and 3 from J; bases not matched to a gene: 18. CDR3 sequence: CASTSRDRGQWAGKETQYF. DNA of the CDR3: TGTGCCAGCACCTCAAGGGACAGGGGGCAATGGGCGGGAAAAGAGACCCAGTACTTC.

On this clone: This sample includes further DNA sequences coding for the same CDR3. V and J are TRBV27 and TRBJ2-7; tentative D call: TRBD1 (6 bases). The germline V gene encodes CDR1 MNHEY and CDR2 SMNVEV (reference sequence). V was shortened by 3 bases and J by 4 bases, with 10 bases between the two germline ends. CDR3 length equals 13 residues. The CDR3, as DNA: TGTGCCAGCAGTTTGCAGGGGTCTTACGAGCAGTACTTC. This gives the protein CASSLQGSYEQYF.

J is TRBJ2-5 and V is TRBV11-2, with 9 positions matching TRBD1. The J call is in doubt because the DNA end fits TRBJ2-7 better. The germline V gene encodes CDR1 SGHAT and CDR2 FQNNGV. The CDR3 loop spans 15 amino acids. CDR3 sequence: CASSVIRDRVYEQYF. In DNA, the CDR3 is TGTGCCAGCAGCGTTATCCGGGACAGGGTTTACGAGCAGTACTTC.

The chain joins TRBV7-2 to TRBJ1-4; possibly TRBD1 for D (5 bases). Trimming shortened V by 5 bases and J by 7 bases, and 14 bases separated the two germline ends. The CDR3 loop spans 14 amino acids. Germline-derived CDR1 and CDR2 are SGHTA and FQGNSA. The CDR3 region is CASSPRREVEKLFF. For the CDR3, the DNA is TGTGCCAGCAGCCCCCGCAGGGAGGTTGAAAAACTGTTTTTT.

The sample holds one count of this clone. The chain recombines TRBV6-5 with TRBJ2-7; 7 nucleotides match TRBD1. CDR3 size: 12 residues. With 6 bases clipped from V and 4 bases from J, the junction kept 3 bases outside the gene matches. The germline V gene encodes CDR1 MNHEY and CDR2 SVGAGI. CDR3 DNA: TGTGCCAGCAGCCGACAGGGTTACGAGCAGTACTTC. Translated: CASSRQGYEQYF.

This chain joins TRBV2 and TRBJ1-2; 7 nucleotides agree with TRBD1. The CDR3 loop spans 14 amino acids. CDR1 SNHLY and CDR2 FYNNEI come from the germline V gene. Trimming took 6 bases from V and 6 from J; bases not matched to a gene: 10. The CDR3 loop is CASSPEGAFHGYTF. CDR3 nucleotides: TGTGCCAGCAGCCCCGAGGGGGCCTTTCATGGCTACACCTTC.

This clone was recorded only once. The V call is TRBV27, the J call TRBJ2-1; possible D gene TRBD1, 6 bases. V lost 0 bases to trimming and J lost 8 bases, with 17 bases between them. CDR3 size: 16 residues. Per germline, CDR1 MNHEY and CDR2 SMNVEV (reference sequence). The CDR3 sequence is CASSLSSRGFYDEQFF. The CDR3 region has the DNA TGTGCCAGCAGTTTATCGAGCAGGGGTTTTTACGATGAGCAGTTCTTC.

This chain joins TRBV7-9 and TRBJ1-2, with D hard to call. Germline V gene data show CDR1 as SEHNR and CDR2 as FQNEAQ (reference sequence). The CDR3 consists of 14 residues. Trimming stripped 5 bases from V and 3 bases from J, with 13 bases between. CDR3 sequence: CASSLQPRDYGYTF. As DNA, the CDR3 is TGTGCCAGCAGCCTTCAACCGAGGGACTATGGCTACACCTTC.

The V gene is TRBV28, the J gene TRBJ2-3; perhaps TRBD1 as D (6 bases). Trimming took off 4 bases at V and 0 bases at J, with 17 bases between the two ends. The germline CDR1 and CDR2 sequences are MDHEN and SYDVKM. The CDR3 is made up of 17 amino acids. CDR3 DNA: TGTGCCAGCAGTTCTATTTTGGACAGTACTAGCACAGATACGCAGTATTTT. This sequence encodes CASSSILDSTSTDTQYF. Complete variable domain (other parts from reference TRBV28 and TRBJ2-3): DVKVTQSSRYLVKRTGEKVFLECVQDMDHENMFWYRQDPGLGLRLIYFSYDVKMKEKGDIPEGYSVSREKKERFSLILESASTNQTSMYLCASSSILDSTSTDTQYFGPGTRLTVL.

The J gene is TRBJ1-1, the V gene TRBV10-3, with 7 bases that match TRBD1. The germline CDR1 and CDR2 sequences are ENHRY and SYGVKD. This CDR3 spans 13 amino acids. The V gene end was trimmed by 6 bases and the J gene end by 1 base; junction bases not matched to a gene: 2. The CDR3 sequence: CAIRDRENTEAFF. In nucleotides, the CDR3 is TGTGCCATCAGAGACAGGGAGAACACTGAAGCTTTCTTT.

This clone has a handful of counts. The V gene is TRBV28, the J gene TRBJ2-7; 9 bases map to TRBD1. After removal of 4 bases from V and 2 bases from J, the junction contained 6 bases not matched to a gene. The CDR3 length is 15 residues. CDR1 and CDR2 from the germline V gene are MDHEN and SYDVKM. CDR3 sequence reads: CASSYGTGPTYEQYF. The DNA for the CDR3 is TGTGCCAGCAGTTACGGGACAGGGCCGACCTACGAGCAGTACTTC.

The rearrangement links TRBV4-1 to TRBJ2-5, with D unclear. Germline V gene data show CDR1 as MGHRA and CDR2 as YSYEKL. V was cut by 1 base and J by 1 base, with 10 bases left in between. The CDR3 loop spans 15 amino acids. CDR3 bases: TGCGCCAGCAGCCAAGTCATGGTAGCCCAAGAGACCCAGTACTTC. Protein sequence: CASSQVMVAQETQYF.

This chain uses TRBV5-4 with TRBJ1-1, with 7 bases lining up with TRBD1. The CDR3 is 14 residues long. Germline CDR1 and CDR2: SGHNT and YYREEE (reference sequence). J was trimmed by 5 bases and V by 4 bases; bases with no gene match: 8. CDR3 loop: CASSGQGGWTEAFF. The CDR3 region has the DNA TGTGCCAGCAGCGGCCAGGGGGGTTGGACTGAAGCTTTCTTT.

The gene calls are TRBV6-1 and TRBJ2-3, with a tentative D call TRBD2 (6 bases). V lost 3 bases to trimming and J lost 2 bases, with 9 bases between them. Germline CDR1 and CDR2: MNHNS and SASEGT. The CDR3 has 14 amino acids. CDR3 amino acids: CASSEGLDTDTQYF. DNA of the CDR3: TGTGCCAGCAGTGAGGGACTGGACACAGATACGCAGTATTTT.

CDR3 sequence (DNA): TGTGCCAGCAGTGAGGCACACGACAGGGGACACTATGGCTACACCTTC. Residues: CASSEAHDRGHYGYTF. This chain links TRBV6-1 with TRBJ1-2; 8 nucleotides match TRBD1. Germline trimming cut 3 bases from V and 3 bases from J; bases unmatched to any gene: 9. The CDR3 contains 16 residues. The germline V gene has CDR1 MNHNS and CDR2 SASEGT.

In regard to this clone: The junction differs from germline at one of its ends, possibly a read error. V is TRBV4-1 and J is TRBJ1-1, with 9 nucleotides matching TRBD1. The CDR3 has 15 amino acids. From germline, CDR1 is MGHRA and CDR2 YSYEKL. The CDR3 DNA reads TGCGCCAGCAGCCAAGAACCGGGACAGGGTGTCCTCTTATGCTTT. Protein sequence: CASSQEPGQGVLLCF.

The CDR3 coding sequence is TGTGCCAGCAGCCCTCGCTTGGGGACAGGGTTCTACGAGCAGTACTTC. Protein sequence: CASSPRLGTGFYEQYF. V and J are TRBV7-9 and TRBJ2-7; TRBD1 aligns across 9 bases. Per germline, CDR1 SEHNR and CDR2 FQNEAQ (reference sequence). The CDR3 is 16 residues long. Trimming cost V 5 bases and J 3 bases; bases outside gene matches: 11.

J is TRBJ2-1 and V is TRBV28, with 15 bases aligning to TRBD2. V trimming: 7 bases; J trimming: 4 bases; junction bases outside the gene matches: 5. Germline V lookup: CDR1 MDHEN, CDR2 SYDVKM. The CDR3 loop spans 16 amino acids. The CDR3 coding sequence is TGTGCCAGCACAGGGACTAGCGGGGGGTATTACAATGAGCAGTTCTTC. Amino acid sequence: CASTGTSGGYYNEQFF.

The table lists this clone with a count of one. The chain is built from TRBV28 and TRBJ2-1; D may be TRBD2 (6 bases). CDR1 is MDHEN and CDR2 is SYDVKM in the germline V gene. V was clipped by 7 bases and J by 8 bases, with 18 bases between them. This CDR3 has 14 amino acids. CDR3 region: CASNGRGMGDEQFF. The CDR3, as DNA: TGTGCCAGCAACGGGAGAGGTATGGGCGATGAGCAGTTCTTC.